This T cell receptor beta chain comes out of a study of early T cells in non-severe SARS-CoV-2 infection. CDR3 length equals 14 residues. This clonotype showed up many times. TCRdb fed the 5' RACE reads into MiXCR, producing one record per CDR3 protein. The profile shows around 28,000 distinct CDR3 sequences, roughly 5.6% of them singletons. Sequencing used whole blood. The receptor comes from an adult who was a healthcare worker with PCR-confirmed SARS-CoV-2 infection or an uninfected control (not recorded which). The chain has TRBV21-1 and TRBJ2-3; TRBD1, the table's D call, was not compared with the DNA. TRBV21-1 is designated a pseudogene. The chain's CDR3 is CASSPGVGTDTQYF. CDR3 coding DNA: TGTGCCAGCAGCCCGGGGGTGGGCACAGATACGCAGTATTTT.